This T cell receptor beta chain was observed in a study of spatial heterogeneity in lung cancer. Across the whole study: Consistently, beta-chain sequences turned up in larger numbers than alpha-chain sequences did.

TCRdb re-called the 5' RACE reads through MiXCR, storing one row per CDR3 protein. Here the sample spans 2,500 to 3,500 distinct CDR3 sequences, 4% to 5% being singletons. Time point: sample taken at primary tumor resection. TCRs were sequenced from unsorted whole RNA of tumor, nontumor lung or PBMC. The CDR3 length is 15 residues. V lost 6 bases and J 3 bases, leaving 12 bases between the germline ends. The germline V gene encodes CDR1 MDHEN and CDR2 SYDVKM. In its sample, this clonotype is large. What it binds is not known. General study results and limits: How many expanded intratumoral alpha and beta TCRs were present tracked the tumor mutation count, which was a count of nonsynonymous mutations. The recorded estimate of tumor T cell coverage is around 7% for alpha chains and roughly 12% for beta chains. Numbers of ubiquitous and regional expanded TCRs tracked ubiquitous and regional nonsynonymous mutation counts, respectively.

The receptor was isolated from a female donor with early-stage non-small cell lung cancer. Sequences were derived from lung tumor tissue, sampled at surgery. The chain carries TRBV28 and TRBJ1-6, with D possibly matching TRBD1 (5 bases). This CDR3 reads CASRARDGYNSPLHF. Written as DNA, the CDR3 is TGTGCCAGCAGAGCGAGGGACGGCTATAATTCACCCCTCCACTTT.